The TCR beta chain under discussion was sequenced for a study of T cell repertoires in ileal Crohn's disease. Study background: M6 samples are neoterminal ileum biopsies from postoperative colonoscopy.

Five hundred nanograms of biopsy DNA per sample underwent TCRB immunosequencing. Libraries were prepared by immunoSEQ multiplex PCR; TCRdb keeps only in-frame clonotypes and omits some of them. Of roughly 62,000 clones detected, less than 90% appear once; the ten largest clones hold roughly 1.9%. Whole-study findings and limits: Compared with non-smokers, active smokers at surgery showed more clonal expansions.

Concerning this clone itself: What it binds is unknown.

Noted time point: neoterminal ileum biopsy at postoperative endoscopy, about 6 months after surgery. Germline values: CDR1 MDHEN, CDR2 SYDVKM. This CDR3 has 15 residues. V gave up 3 bases and J gave up 7 bases, with 15 bases separating them. Sequencing was done on a sample of ileal tissue. The receptor was derived from an adult with Crohn's disease. The V gene is TRBV28, the J gene TRBJ1-4, with D uncertain. In DNA form, the CDR3 reads TGTGCCAGCAGTTTGTTTCGCAGTACGGGTGAAAAACTGTTTTTT. It encodes CASSLFRSTGEKLFF.